Each of the 8 T cell receptor beta chains below was sequenced from the same sample in a study of blood T cell repertoires in COVID-19. The repertoire was sequenced with immunoSEQ multiplex PCR; TCRdb's copy has only in-frame clones and lacks some. The repertoire holds almost 200,000 clones, with roughly 80% as singletons. The sample consisted of peripheral blood. The source is a man between 60 and 75 years old with COVID-19, enrolled during active disease.

The chain combines TRBV7-9 with TRBJ2-7, with a tentative D call TRBD1 (6 bases). CDR1 SEHNR and CDR2 FQNEAQ come from the germline V gene (reference sequence). V gave up 7 bases and J gave up 0 bases, with 13 bases separating them. The CDR3 length is 14 residues. The CDR3 reads CASNSGAGSYEQYF. CDR3 sequence (DNA): TGTGCCAGCAACTCAGGGGCAGGCTCCTACGAGCAGTACTTC. The full variable domain, in which reference TRBV7-9 and TRBJ2-7 provide the parts outside the CDR3, is DTGVSQNPRHKITKRGQNVTFRCDPISEHNRLYWYRQTLGQGPEFLTYFQNEAQLEKSRLLSDRFSAERPKGSFSTLEIQRTEQGDSAMYLCASNSGAGSYEQYFGPGTRLTVT.

Written as DNA, the CDR3 is TGCGCCAAAACGGCGGGTAGAACGAACACCGGGGAGCTGTTTTTT. Protein: CAKTAGRTNTGELFF. The chain uses TRBV5-1 and TRBJ2-2; D may be TRBD2 (5 bases). The germline CDR1 and CDR2 sequences are SGHRS and YFSETQ. V dropped 9 bases and J dropped 0 bases, with 15 bases sitting between them. The CDR3 has 15 amino acids.

The gene calls are TRBV6-1 and TRBJ2-5, with no clear D. Trimming left V 3 bases short and J 3 bases short, with 11 bases between. This CDR3 has 14 residues. Looked up from germline, CDR1 is MNHNS and CDR2 is SASEGT. The CDR3 region is CASSDSAPEETQYF. In DNA, the CDR3 is TGTGCCAGCAGTGACAGCGCTCCCGAAGAGACCCAGTACTTC.

The chain recombines TRBV5-8 with TRBJ1-2; D gene unclear. Germline V CDR1 and CDR2: SGHTS, YDEGEE. This CDR3 comprises 13 residues. V lost 4 bases and J 8 bases, leaving 15 bases between the germline ends. DNA of the CDR3: TGTGCCAGCAGCCCCTACGGGTTATCGGGCTACACCTTC. Translation gives CASSPYGLSGYTF.

V and J are TRBV28 and TRBJ1-1; D possibly corresponds to TRBD1 (6 bases). V lost 6 bases and J lost 0, with 8 bases in between. Germline V gene data show CDR1 as MDHEN and CDR2 as SYDVKM. The CDR3 sequence is 13 residues long. As DNA, the CDR3 is TGTGCCAGCAGACAGGGCATGAACACTGAAGCTTTCTTT. It is translated as CASRQGMNTEAFF.

V is TRBV7-9 and J is TRBJ1-1; D possibly corresponds to TRBD1 (5 bases). Per the germline V gene, CDR1 is SEHNR and CDR2 is FQNEAQ (reference sequence). The CDR3 totals 14 residues. V was cut by 5 bases and J by 1 base, with 11 bases left in between. This CDR3 is CASSPSTENTEAFF. CDR3 bases: TGTGCCAGCAGCCCATCGACAGAGAACACTGAAGCTTTCTTT.

CDR3 DNA sequence: TGTGCCACAGATACAGGGGGCGGCAATCAGCCCCAGCATTTT. Encoded protein: CATDTGGGNQPQHF. J is TRBJ1-5 and V is TRBV19; TRBD1 matches 9 bases. This CDR3 comprises 14 residues. Losses at the gene ends were 10 bases for V and 2 bases for J; bases not matched to a gene: 6. CDR1 and CDR2 from the germline V gene are LNHDA and SQIVND (reference sequence).

The chain is built from TRBV5-1 and TRBJ1-3; no definite D call. The V end lost 4 bases, the J end lost 3 bases, and 17 bases lay between the germline ends. This CDR3 is 16 amino acids long. Germline CDR1 is SGHRS and CDR2 is YFSETQ. CDR3 nucleotides: TGCGCCAGCAGCATATCCGGGAACTCAGGTGGAAACACCATATATTTT. Its translation is CASSISGNSGGNTIYF.